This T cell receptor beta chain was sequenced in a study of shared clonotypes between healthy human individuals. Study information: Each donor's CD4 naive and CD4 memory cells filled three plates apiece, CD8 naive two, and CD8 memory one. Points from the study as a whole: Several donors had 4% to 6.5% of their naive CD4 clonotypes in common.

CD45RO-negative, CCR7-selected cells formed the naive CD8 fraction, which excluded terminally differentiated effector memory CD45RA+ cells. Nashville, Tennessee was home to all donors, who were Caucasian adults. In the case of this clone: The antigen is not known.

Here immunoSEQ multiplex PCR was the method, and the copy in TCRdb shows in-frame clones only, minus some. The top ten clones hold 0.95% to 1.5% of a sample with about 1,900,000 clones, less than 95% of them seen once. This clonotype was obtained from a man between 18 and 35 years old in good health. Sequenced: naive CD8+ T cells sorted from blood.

CDR3 nucleotides: TGTGCCAGTAGTCCGGCCAACTATGGCTACACCTTC. This encodes CASSPANYGYTF. The V call is TRBV19, the J call TRBJ1-2; D not resolved. Looked up from germline, CDR1 is LNHDA and CDR2 is SQIVND (reference sequence). V was pared by 5 bases and J by 2 bases, with 6 bases between. The CDR3 consists of 12 residues.